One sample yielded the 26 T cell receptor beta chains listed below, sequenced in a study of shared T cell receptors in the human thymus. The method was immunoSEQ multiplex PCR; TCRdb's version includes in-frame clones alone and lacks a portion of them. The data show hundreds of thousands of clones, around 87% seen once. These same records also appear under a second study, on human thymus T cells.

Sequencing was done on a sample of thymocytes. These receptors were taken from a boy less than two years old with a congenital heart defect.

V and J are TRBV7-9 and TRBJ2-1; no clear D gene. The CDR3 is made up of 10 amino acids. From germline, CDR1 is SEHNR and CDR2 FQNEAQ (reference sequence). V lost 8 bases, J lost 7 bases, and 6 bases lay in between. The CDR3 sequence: CASARNEQFF. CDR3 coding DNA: TGTGCCAGCGCCCGGAATGAGCAGTTCTTC.

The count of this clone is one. The CDR3 bases are TGCGCCAGCAGCCAATCTCGGGGACAGGGATATGGCTACACCTTC. This encodes CASSQSRGQGYGYTF. This chain uses TRBV4-3 with TRBJ1-2; 9 nucleotides align to TRBD1. The length of the CDR3 is 15 residues. V gave up 2 bases and J gave up 5 bases; unmatched junction bases: 6. CDR1 and CDR2 (germline): LGHNA, YSLEER.

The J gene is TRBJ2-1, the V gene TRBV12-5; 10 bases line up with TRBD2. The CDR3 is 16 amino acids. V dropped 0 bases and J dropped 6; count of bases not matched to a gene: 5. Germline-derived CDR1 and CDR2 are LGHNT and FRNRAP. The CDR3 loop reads CASGLVNSGRSNEQFF. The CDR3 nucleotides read TGTGCTAGTGGTTTGGTGAATAGCGGGAGGAGCAATGAGCAGTTCTTC.

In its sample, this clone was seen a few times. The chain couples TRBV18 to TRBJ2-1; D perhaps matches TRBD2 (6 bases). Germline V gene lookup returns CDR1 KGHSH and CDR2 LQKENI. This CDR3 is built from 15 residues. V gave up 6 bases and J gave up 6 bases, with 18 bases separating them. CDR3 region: CASSASGFGINEQFF. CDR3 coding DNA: TGTGCCAGCTCTGCCAGCGGGTTTGGTATCAATGAGCAGTTCTTC.

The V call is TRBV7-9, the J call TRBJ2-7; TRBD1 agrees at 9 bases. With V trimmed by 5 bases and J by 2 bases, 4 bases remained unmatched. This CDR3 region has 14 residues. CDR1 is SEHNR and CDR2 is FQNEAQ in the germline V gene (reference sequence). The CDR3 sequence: CASSVQGAPYEQYF. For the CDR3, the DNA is TGTGCCAGCAGCGTACAGGGGGCTCCCTACGAGCAGTACTTC.

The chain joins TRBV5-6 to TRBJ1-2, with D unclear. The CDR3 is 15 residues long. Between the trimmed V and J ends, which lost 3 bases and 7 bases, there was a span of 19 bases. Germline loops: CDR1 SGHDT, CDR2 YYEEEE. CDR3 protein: CASSSNPVGFFGYTF. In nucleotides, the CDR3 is TGTGCCAGCAGCTCGAATCCAGTGGGCTTTTTTGGCTACACCTTC.

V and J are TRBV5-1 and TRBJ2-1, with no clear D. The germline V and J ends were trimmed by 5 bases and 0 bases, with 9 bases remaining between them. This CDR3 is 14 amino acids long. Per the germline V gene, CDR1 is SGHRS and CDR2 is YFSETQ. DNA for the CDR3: TGCGCCAGCAGGGCCGTTCACTCCTACAATGAGCAGTTCTTC. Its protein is CASRAVHSYNEQFF.

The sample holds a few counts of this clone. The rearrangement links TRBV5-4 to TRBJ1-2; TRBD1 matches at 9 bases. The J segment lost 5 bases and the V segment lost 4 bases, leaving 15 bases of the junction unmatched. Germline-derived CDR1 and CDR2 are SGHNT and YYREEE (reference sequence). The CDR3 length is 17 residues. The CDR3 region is CASSPRTGTGNNYGYTF. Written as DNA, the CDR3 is TGTGCCAGCAGCCCGCGTACCGGGACAGGGAACAATTATGGCTACACCTTC.

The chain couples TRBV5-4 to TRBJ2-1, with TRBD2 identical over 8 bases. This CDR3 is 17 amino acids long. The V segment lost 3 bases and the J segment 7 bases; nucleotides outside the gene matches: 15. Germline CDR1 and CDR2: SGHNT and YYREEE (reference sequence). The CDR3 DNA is TGTGCCAGCAGCTCTGCCGGGGGGGAAGTTGTGAGGAATGAGCAGTTCTTC. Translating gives CASSSAGGEVVRNEQFF.

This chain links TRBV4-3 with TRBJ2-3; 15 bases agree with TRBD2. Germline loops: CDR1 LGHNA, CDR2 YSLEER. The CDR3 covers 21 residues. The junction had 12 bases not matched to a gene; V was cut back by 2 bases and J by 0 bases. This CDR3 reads CASSQRSQPGLAGGSTDTQYF. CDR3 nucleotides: TGCGCCAGCAGCCAACGAAGCCAACCGGGACTAGCGGGAGGTAGCACAGATACGCAGTATTTT.

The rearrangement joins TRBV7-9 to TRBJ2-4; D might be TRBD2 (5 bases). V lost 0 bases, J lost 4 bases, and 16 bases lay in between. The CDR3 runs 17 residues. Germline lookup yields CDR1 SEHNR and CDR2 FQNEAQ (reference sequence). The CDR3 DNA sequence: TGTGCCAGCAGCTTAGCGTTTTATGGGAGAAAAAAAAACATTCAGTACTTC. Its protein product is CASSLAFYGRKKNIQYF.

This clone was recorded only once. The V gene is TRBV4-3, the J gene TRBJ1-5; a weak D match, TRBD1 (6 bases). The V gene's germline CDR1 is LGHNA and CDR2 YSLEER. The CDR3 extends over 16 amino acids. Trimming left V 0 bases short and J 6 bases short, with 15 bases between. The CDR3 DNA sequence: TGCGCCAGCAGCCAAGATATAGCACAGGGTAGTCAGCCCCAGCATTTT. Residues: CASSQDIAQGSQPQHF.

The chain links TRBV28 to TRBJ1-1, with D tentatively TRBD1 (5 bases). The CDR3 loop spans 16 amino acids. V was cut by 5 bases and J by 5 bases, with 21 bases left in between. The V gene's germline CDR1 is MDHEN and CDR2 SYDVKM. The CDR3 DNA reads TGTGCCAGCAGTCCCAAGCGACAGCTCATTTGGACTGAAGCTTTCTTT. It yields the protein CASSPKRQLIWTEAFF.

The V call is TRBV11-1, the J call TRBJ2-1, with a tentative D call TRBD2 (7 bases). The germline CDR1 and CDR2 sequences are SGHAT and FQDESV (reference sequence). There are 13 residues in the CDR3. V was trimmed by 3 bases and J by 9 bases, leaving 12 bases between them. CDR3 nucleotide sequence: TGTGCCAGCAGCTTCTTGAGGGGGGGTGAGCAGTTCTTC. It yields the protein CASSFLRGGEQFF.

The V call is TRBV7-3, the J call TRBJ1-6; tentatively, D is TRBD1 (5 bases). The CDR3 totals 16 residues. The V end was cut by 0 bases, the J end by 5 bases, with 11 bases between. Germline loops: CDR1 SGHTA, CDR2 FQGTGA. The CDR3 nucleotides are TGTGCCAGCAGCTTAACCGGGACGGGAGATAATTCACCCCTCCACTTT. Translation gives CASSLTGTGDNSPLHF.

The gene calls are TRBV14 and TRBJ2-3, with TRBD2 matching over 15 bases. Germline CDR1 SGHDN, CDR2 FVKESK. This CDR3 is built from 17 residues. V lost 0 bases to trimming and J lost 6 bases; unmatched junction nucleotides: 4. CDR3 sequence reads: CASSQDRTSGRADTQYF. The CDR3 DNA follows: TGTGCCAGCAGCCAAGACCGGACTAGCGGGAGGGCGGATACGCAGTATTTT.

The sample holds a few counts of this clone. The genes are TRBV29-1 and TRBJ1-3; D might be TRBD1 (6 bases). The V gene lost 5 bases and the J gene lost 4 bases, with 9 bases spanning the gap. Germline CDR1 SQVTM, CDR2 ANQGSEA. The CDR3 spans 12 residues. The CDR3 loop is CSVPGAGNTIYF. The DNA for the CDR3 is TGCAGCGTTCCAGGGGCGGGAAACACCATATATTTT.

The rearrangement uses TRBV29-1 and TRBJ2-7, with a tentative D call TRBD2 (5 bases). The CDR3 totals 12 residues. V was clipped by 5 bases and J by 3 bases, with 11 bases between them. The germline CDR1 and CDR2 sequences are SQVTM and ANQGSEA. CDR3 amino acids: CSVRNGVYEQYF. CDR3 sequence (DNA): TGCAGCGTTCGGAACGGGGTCTACGAGCAGTACTTC.

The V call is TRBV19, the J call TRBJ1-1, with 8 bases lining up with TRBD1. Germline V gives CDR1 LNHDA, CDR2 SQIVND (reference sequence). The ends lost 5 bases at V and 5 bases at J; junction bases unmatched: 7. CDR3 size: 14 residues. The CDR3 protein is CASSPQGGGTEAFF. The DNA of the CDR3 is TGTGCCAGTAGTCCACAGGGGGGAGGGACTGAAGCTTTCTTT.

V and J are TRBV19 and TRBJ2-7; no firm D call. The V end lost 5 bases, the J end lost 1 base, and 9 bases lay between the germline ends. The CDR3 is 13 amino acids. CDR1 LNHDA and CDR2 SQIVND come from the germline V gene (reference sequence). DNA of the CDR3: TGTGCCAGTAGTCTGAGTTTTTCCTACGAGCAGTACTTC. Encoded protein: CASSLSFSYEQYF.

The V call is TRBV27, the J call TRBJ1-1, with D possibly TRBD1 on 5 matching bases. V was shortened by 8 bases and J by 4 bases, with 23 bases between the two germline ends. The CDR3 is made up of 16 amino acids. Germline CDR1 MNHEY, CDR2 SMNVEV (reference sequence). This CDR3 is CASSWRAGPFGTEAFF. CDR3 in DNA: TGTGCCAGCTCGTGGAGGGCAGGGCCCTTCGGCACTGAAGCTTTCTTT.

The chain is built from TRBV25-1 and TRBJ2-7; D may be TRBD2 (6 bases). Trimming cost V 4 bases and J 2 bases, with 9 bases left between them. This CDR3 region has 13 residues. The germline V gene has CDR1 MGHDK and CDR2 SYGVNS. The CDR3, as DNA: TGTGCCAGCAGTGTGGGGGGACCCTACGAGCAGTACTTC. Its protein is CASSVGGPYEQYF.

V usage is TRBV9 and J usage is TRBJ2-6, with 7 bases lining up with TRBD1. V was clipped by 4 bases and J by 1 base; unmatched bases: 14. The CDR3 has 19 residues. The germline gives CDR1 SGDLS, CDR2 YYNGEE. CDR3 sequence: CASSPRPDRVSSGANVLTF. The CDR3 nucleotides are TGTGCCAGCAGCCCCCGACCCGACAGGGTTTCGTCTGGGGCCAACGTCCTGACTTTC. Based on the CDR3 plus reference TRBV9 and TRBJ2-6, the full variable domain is DSGVTQTPKHLITATGQRVTLRCSPRSGDLSVYWYQQSLDQGLQFLIQYYNGEERAKGNILERFSAQQFPDLHSELNLSSLELGDSALYFCASSPRPDRVSSGANVLTFGAGSRLTVL.

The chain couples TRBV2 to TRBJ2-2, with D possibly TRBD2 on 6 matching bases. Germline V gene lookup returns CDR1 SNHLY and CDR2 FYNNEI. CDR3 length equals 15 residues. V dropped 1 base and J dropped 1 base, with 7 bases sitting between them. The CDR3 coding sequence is TGTGCCAGCAGTGAAGGGCGGGGGAACACCGGGGAGCTGTTTTTT. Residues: CASSEGRGNTGELFF.

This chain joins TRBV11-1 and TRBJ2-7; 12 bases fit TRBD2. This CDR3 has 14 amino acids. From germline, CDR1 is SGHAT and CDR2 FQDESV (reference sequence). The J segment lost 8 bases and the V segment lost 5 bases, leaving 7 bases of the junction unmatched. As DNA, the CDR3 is TGTGCCAGCAGCCCGCTAGCGGGGGGGCAACAGCAGTACTTC. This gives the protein CASSPLAGGQQQYF.

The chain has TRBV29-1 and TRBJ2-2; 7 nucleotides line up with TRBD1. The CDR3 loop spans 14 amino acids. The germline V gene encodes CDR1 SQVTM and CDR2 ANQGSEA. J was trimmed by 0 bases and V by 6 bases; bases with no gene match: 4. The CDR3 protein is CSVGTVANTGELFF. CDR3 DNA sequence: TGCAGCGTGGGGACAGTCGCGAACACCGGGGAGCTGTTTTTT.